This T cell receptor beta chain stems from a study of T-cell memory formation after mild COVID-19. Study-level information: Largely donor-specific TCR clusters were found. The study's findings and limits: For contracting clones, CD4+ ones sat mainly in CM and EM, CD8+ in EMRA. Clones shrinking between day 15 and 85 showed a balanced CD4/CD8 split, and those that grew later tilted toward CD4+.

Note on this clonotype: As yet, its antigen is unknown.

Germline lookup yields CDR1 SGHDT and CDR2 YYEEEE. The V and J ends lost 0 bases and 2 bases, in that order; junction bases with no gene match: 3. The CDR3 contains 15 residues. 5'RACE primed from the constant segment yielded TCR alpha and TCR beta cDNA libraries bearing sample barcodes and UMIs. TCRdb ran MiXCR on the 5' RACE reads and lists one entry per CDR3 protein. The sample contains around 62,000 distinct CDR3 sequences, 25% to 35% of which appear only once. The source material was PBMCs or a T cell subset sorted from them (not recorded which). V is TRBV5-6 and J is TRBJ2-5, with TRBD1 matching over 8 bases. This clonotype was obtained from a young man who had mild COVID-19 (a few samples of this study predate the infection). Cell type and time point are not known. This CDR3 is CASSLAGTGQETQYF. The CDR3 DNA sequence: TGTGCCAGCAGCTTGGCCGGGACAGGTCAAGAGACCCAGTACTTC.